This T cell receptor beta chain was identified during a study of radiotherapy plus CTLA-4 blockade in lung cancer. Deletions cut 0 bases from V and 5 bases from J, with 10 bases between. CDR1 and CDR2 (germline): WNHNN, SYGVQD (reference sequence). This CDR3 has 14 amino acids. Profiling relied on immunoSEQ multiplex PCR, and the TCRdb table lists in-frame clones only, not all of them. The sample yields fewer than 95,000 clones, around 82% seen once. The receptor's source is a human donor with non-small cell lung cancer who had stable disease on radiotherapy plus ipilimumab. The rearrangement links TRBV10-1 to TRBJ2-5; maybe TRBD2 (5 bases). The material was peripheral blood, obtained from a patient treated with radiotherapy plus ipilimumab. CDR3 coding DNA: TGCGCCAGCAGTGAGTCGAGGGCTTCGGAGACCCAGTACTTC. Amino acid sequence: CASSESRASETQYF.